This TCR beta chain was recorded in a study of blood T cell repertoires in COVID-19. Trimming removed 2 bases at V and 7 bases at J, with 11 bases between. The CDR3 covers 13 residues. Germline V lookup: CDR1 MNHEY, CDR2 SMNVEV (reference sequence). Sequencing used immunoSEQ multiplex PCR; TCRdb keeps in-frame clones, though not all of them. The profile shows roughly 150,000 clones, roughly 90% of them singletons. Sequencing used peripheral blood. The genes are TRBV27 and TRBJ1-2, with D possibly matching TRBD1 (6 bases). The receptor's source is a man in his sixties with acute or convalescent COVID-19. The CDR3 nucleotides read TGTGCCAGCAGTTTACAACAGGGAAGTGGCTACACCTTC. Translation gives CASSLQQGSGYTF.